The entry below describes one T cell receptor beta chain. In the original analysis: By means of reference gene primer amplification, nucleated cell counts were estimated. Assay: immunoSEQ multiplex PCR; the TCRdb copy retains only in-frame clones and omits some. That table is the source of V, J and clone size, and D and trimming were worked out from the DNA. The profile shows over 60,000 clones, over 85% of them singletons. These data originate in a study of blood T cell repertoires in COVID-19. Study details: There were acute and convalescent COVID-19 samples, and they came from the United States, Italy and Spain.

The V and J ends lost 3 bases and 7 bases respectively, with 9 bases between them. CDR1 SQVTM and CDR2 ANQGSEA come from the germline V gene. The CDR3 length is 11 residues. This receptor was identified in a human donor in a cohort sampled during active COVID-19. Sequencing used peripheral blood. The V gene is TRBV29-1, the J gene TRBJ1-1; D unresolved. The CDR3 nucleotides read TGCAGCGTTGAGTCGGGAGTTGAAGCTTTCTTT. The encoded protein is CSVESGVEAFF.